This TCR beta chain emerged from a study of control samples from healthy donors and cancer patients. Method: immunoSEQ multiplex PCR; TCRdb's copy keeps in-frame clones and lacks some. Of around 100,000 clones listed, roughly 90% were seen once; the top ten hold about 3%. CDR1 is MGHRA and CDR2 is YSYEKL in the germline V gene. V lost 0 bases and J lost 5, with 22 bases in between. CDR3 length equals 19 residues. Sequencing was done on a sample of blood. The chain joins TRBV4-1 to TRBJ2-2, with D perhaps TRBD1 (5 bases). The clonotype comes from a human donor in good health. The donor label of this sample is uncertain. In DNA form, the CDR3 reads TGCGCCAGCAGCCAAGATAGGGGCAGGGTGATGGTGAGTACCGGGGAGCTGTTTTTT. As protein: CASSQDRGRVMVSTGELFF.